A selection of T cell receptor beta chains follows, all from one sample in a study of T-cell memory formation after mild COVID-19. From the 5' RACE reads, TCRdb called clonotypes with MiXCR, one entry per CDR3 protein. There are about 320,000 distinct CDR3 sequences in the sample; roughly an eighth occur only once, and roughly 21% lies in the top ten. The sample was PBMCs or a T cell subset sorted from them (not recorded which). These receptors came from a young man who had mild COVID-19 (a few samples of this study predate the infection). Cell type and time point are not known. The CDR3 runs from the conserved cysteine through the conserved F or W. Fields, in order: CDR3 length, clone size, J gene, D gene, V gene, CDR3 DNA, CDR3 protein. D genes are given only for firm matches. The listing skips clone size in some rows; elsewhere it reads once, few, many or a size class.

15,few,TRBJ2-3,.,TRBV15,TGTGCCACCAGCAGAGATAAAGGTCGCACAGATACGCAGTATTTT,CATSRDKGRTDTQYF
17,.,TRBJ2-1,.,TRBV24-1,TGTGCCACCAGTGATTTGCATCAAGGGGGACGGGGCAATGAGCAGTTCTTC,CATSDLHQGGRGNEQFF
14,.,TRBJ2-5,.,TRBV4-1,TGCGCCAGCAGCCACCAGTATAGCGGAGAGACCCAGTACTTC,CASSHQYSGETQYF
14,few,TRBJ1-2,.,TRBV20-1,TGCAGTGCTGGAGGCAGACTAGCTAACTATGGCTACACCTTC,CSAGGRLANYGYTF
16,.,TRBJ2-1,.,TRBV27,TGTGCCAGCAGTCAACGGGGGGACACAACATACAATGAGCAGTTCTTC,CASSQRGDTTYNEQFF
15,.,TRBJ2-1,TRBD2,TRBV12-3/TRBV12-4,TGTGCCAGCAGGCTCACGGGAGGCTCCTACAATGAGCAGTTCTTC,CASRLTGGSYNEQFF
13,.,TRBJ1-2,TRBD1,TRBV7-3,TGTGCCAGCAGCTCGGGACAGGCCGATGGCTACACCTTC,CASSSGQADGYTF
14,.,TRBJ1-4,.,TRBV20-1,TGCAGTGCTAGAGATTGGCCACCTAATGAAAAACTGTTTTTT,CSARDWPPNEKLFF
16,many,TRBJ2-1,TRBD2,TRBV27,TGTGCCAGCAGTCTCACGGGGGGGCATACCTACAATGAGCAGTTCTTC,CASSLTGGHTYNEQFF
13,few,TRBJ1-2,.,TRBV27,TGTGCCAGCGCCCTAGGGGGGGATAGCGGCTACACCTTC,CASALGGDSGYTF
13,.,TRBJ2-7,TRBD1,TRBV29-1,TGCAGCGTGGCACGGGACAGCTCCTACGAGCAGTACTTC,CSVARDSSYEQYF
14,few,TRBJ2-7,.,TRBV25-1,TGTGCCAGCAGCGATGACAGGGGAGGGTACGAGCAGTACTTC,CASSDDRGGYEQYF
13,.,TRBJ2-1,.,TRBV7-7,TGTGCCAGCAGTAAAACGGGAAGCCATGAGCAGTTCTTC,CASSKTGSHEQFF
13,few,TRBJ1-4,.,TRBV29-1,TGCAGCGTCAACTTTGCAACTAATGAAAAACTGTTTTTT,CSVNFATNEKLFF
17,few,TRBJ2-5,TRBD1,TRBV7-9,TGTGCCAGCAGCAATACCAGAGGACAGGAACGTTTCGAGACCCAGTACTTC,CASSNTRGQERFETQYF
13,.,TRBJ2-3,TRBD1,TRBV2,TGTGCCAGCAGCCGGGACAGGGAAGATACGCAGTATTTT,CASSRDREDTQYF
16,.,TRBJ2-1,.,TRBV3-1,TGTGCCAGCAGCCCTGTAGGGCAGAGCTCCTACAATGAGCAGTTCTTC,CASSPVGQSSYNEQFF
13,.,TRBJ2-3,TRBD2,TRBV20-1,TGCAGTGCTACCCTAGCGGGAGTAGATACGCAGTATTTT,CSATLAGVDTQYF
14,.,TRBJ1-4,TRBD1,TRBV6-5,TGTGCCAGCAGTTTCTATTTCACAGGGGAAAGACTGTTTTTT,CASSFYFTGERLFF
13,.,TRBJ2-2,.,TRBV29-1,TGCAGCGTCGGCAGGGTGGACACCGGGGAGCTGTTTTTT,CSVGRVDTGELFF
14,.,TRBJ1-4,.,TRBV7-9,TGTGCCAGCAGCTTAATGGGAGTGGGAGAAAAACTGTTTTTT,CASSLMGVGEKLFF
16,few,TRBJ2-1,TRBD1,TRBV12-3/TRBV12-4,TGTGCCAGCAGTCCCCGGGACAGTCCTACAATGAGCAGTTCCGTCTTC,CASSPRDSPTMSSSVF
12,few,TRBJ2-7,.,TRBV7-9,TGTGCCGGCAGCTCGGACAGCCCTGAGCAGTACTTC,CAGSSDSPEQYF
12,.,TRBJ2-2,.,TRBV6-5,TGTGGGGTAGGAGCGAACACCGGGGAGCTGTTTTTT,CGVGANTGELFF
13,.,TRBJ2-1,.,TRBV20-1,TGCAGTGCTAGGGGGGACTCCTACAATGAGCAGTTCTTC,CSARGDSYNEQFF
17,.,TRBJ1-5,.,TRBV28,TGTGCCAGCACCTTCCTGGCAGGGGCCCTTAGTAGAAAGCCCCAGCATTTT,CASTFLAGALSRKPQHF
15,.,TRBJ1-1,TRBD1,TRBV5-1,TGCGCCAGCTCTCTTGGGACAGCCCCTACCACTGAAGCTTTCTTT,CASSLGTAPTTEAFF
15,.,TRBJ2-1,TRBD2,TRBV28,TGTGCCAGCAGAGCCGGGACTAGAAGGGTAGGTGAGCAGTTCTTC,CASRAGTRRVGEQFF
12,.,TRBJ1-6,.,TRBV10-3,TGTGCCATCAAGAACACGGGTTCACCCCTCCACTTT,CAIKNTGSPLHF
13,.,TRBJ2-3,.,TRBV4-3,TGCGCCAGCAGCGAAAGACGGACAGATACGCAGTATTTT,CASSERRTDTQYF
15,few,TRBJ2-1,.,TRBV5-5,TGTGCCAGCAGCTTCGTGGGGTTGTTGAATAATGAGCAGTTCTTC,CASSFVGLLNNEQFF
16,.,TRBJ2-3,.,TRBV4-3,TGCGCCAGCAGCCCGGAGGGGGGGCGAGGCACAGATACGCAGTATTTT,CASSPEGGRGTDTQYF
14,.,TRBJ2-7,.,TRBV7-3,TGTGCCAGCAGCTTATTTCAAGGGTCCTACGAGCAGTACTTC,CASSLFQGSYEQYF
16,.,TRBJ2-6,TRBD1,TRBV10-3,TGTGCCATAAGAGGGGACAGAAGCTCTGGGGCCAACGTCCTGACTTTC,CAIRGDRSSGANVLTF
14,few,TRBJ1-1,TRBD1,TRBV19,TGTGCCAGTAGCCGAAGGACAGGGAACACTGAAGCTTTCTTT,CASSRRTGNTEAFF
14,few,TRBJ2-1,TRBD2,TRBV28,TGTGCCAGCAGCCCCGGGACTAGGTACAATGAGCAGTTCTTC,CASSPGTRYNEQFF
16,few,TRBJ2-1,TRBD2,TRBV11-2,TGTGCCAGCAGCCCCAGGACTAGCGGGGGGAGCAATGAGCAGTTCTTC,CASSPRTSGGSNEQFF
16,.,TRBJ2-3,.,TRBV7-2,TGTGCCAGCAGCTTAGCACGGGGACACCTGACAGATACGCAGTATTTT,CASSLARGHLTDTQYF
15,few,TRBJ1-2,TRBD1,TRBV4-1,TGCGCCAGCAGCCCAGGACAGGGGGCTTACTATGGCTACACCTTC,CASSPGQGAYYGYTF
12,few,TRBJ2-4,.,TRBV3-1,TGTGCCAGCAGCCAAGGAGAGGGTCCTATGTACTTC,CASSQGEGPMYF
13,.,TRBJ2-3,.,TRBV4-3,TGCGCCAGCAGCCTTTCTCGGGGGGATACGCAGTATTTT,CASSLSRGDTQYF
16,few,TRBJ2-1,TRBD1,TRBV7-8,TGTGCCAGCAGCTTAGCTGGGGCAGGGGGCGGGTATGAGCAGTTCTTC,CASSLAGAGGGYEQFF
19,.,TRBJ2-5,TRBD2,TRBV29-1,TGCAGCCTTGCCCTGACGTGGACTAGCGGGGGGCCCTCACAAGAGACCCAGTACTTC,CSLALTWTSGGPSQETQYF
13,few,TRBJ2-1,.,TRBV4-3,TGCGCCAGCAGCCAAGAAGTCGGGAATGAGCAGTTCTTC,CASSQEVGNEQFF
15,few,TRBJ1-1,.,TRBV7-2,TGTGCCAGCAGCGAGAGCAGGGTGTCGTACACTGAAGCTTTCTTT,CASSESRVSYTEAFF
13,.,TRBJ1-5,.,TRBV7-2,TGTGCCAGCAGCTTAGTTCTGGCCCAGCCCCAGCATTTT,CASSLVLAQPQHF
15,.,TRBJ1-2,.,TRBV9,TGTGCCAGCAGCGTCCGGGACAACGTTAACTATGGCTACACCTTC,CASSVRDNVNYGYTF
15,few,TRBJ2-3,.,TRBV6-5,TGTGCCAGCAGTTTGCTAGGTTTTATCACAGATACGCAGTATTTT,CASSLLGFITDTQYF
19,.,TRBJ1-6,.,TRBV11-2,TGTGCCAGCAGCTTAAGGAACACGGGAACGAGCCCCTATAATTCACCCCTCCACTTT,CASSLRNTGTSPYNSPLHF
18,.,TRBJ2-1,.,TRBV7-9,TGTGCCAGCAGTCTCTCTTTTATGCGGAGAAGCTCCTACAATGAGCAGTTCTTC,CASSLSFMRRSSYNEQFF
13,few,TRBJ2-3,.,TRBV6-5,TGTGCCAGCAGTTACTCCCCGGGAGATACGCAGTATTTT,CASSYSPGDTQYF
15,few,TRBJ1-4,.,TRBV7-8,TGTGCCAGCAGCGCCAGTGGGGGGACGGGTGAAAAACTGTTTTTT,CASSASGGTGEKLFF
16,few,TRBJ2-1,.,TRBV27,TGTGCCAGCAGACTGGGGCTGAAAAACTCCTACAATGAGCAGTTCTTC,CASRLGLKNSYNEQFF
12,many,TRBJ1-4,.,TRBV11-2,TGTGCCAGCAGCCATCCTGGTGAAAAACTGTTTTTT,CASSHPGEKLFF